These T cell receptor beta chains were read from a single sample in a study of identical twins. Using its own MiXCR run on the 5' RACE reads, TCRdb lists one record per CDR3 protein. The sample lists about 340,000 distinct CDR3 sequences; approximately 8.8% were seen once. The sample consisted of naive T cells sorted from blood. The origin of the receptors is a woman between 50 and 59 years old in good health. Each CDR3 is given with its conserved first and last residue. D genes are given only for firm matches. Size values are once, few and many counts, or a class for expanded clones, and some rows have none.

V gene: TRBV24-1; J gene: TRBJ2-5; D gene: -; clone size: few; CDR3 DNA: TGTGCCACCGGTTTTTTGATGGCCCAAGGAGAGACCCAGTACTTC; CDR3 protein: CATGFLMAQGETQYF
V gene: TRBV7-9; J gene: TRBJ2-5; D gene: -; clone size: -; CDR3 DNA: TGTGCCAGCAGCGCAGAGCCTCTCCAAGAGACCCAGTACTTC; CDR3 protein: CASSAEPLQETQYF
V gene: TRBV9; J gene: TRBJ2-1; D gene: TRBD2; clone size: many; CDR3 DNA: TGTGCCAGCAGCGTACACGGGAGGGAGTGGAGTGAGCAGTTCTTC; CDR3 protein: CASSVHGREWSEQFF
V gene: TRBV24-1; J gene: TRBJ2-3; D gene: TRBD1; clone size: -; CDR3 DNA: TGTGCCACCGGGGTCCGGCAGGGGGCAACAGATACGCAGTATTTT; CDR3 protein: CATGVRQGATDTQYF
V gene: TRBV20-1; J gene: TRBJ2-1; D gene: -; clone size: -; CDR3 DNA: TGCAGTGCTAGGAGCGGGCCCTCCTACAATGAGCAGTTCTTC; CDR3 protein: CSARSGPSYNEQFF
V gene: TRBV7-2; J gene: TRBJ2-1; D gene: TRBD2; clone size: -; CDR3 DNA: TGTGCCAGCAGCGTCACTAGCGGGAGTAGCTATGAGCAGTTCTTC; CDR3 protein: CASSVTSGSSYEQFF
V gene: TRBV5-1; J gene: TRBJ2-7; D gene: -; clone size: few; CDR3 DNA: TGCGCCAGCAGCTTGGGCAGGGCCCTCGAGCAGTACTTC; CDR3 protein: CASSLGRALEQYF
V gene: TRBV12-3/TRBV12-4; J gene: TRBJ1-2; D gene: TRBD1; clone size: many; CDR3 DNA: TGTGCCAGCAGATCGACAGGGTTTGTTGGCTACACCTTC; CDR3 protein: CASRSTGFVGYTF
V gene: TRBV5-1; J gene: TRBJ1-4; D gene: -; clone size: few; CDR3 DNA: TGCGCCAGCAGTGAAGATTTTGAAAAACTGTTTTTT; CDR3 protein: CASSEDFEKLFF
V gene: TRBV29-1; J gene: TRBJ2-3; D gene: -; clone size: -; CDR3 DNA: TGCAGCGTTGCGGAGCAGGTAGATACGCAGTATTTT; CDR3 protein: CSVAEQVDTQYF
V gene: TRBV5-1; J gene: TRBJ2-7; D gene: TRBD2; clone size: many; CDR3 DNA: TGCGCCAGCAGTCGCGTAGCGGGAAGCCTCTCCTACGAGCAGTACTTC; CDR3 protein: CASSRVAGSLSYEQYF
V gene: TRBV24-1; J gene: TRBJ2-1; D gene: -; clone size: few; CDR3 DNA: TGTGCCACACAGGTGGCCAATGAGCAGTTCTTC; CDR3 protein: CATQVANEQFF
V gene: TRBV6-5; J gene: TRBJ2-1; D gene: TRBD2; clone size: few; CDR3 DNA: TGTGCCAGCAGTGGGCGACTAGCGGGCTCCTACAATGAGCAGTTCTTC; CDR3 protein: CASSGRLAGSYNEQFF
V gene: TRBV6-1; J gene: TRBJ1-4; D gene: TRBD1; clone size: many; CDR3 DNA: TGTGCCAGCAGTCGACCGGGACAGGGGGGAGAAAAACTGTTTTTT; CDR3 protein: CASSRPGQGGEKLFF
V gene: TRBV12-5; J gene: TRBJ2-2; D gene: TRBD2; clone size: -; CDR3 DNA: TGTGCTAGTGGTGTGGGACTAGCGGGCGCGGGCGGGGAGCTGTTTTTT; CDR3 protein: CASGVGLAGAGGELFF
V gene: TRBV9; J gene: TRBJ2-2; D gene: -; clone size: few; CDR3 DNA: TGTGCCAGCAGCGCGGGACAAGAACACACCGGGGAGCTGTTTTTT; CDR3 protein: CASSAGQEHTGELFF
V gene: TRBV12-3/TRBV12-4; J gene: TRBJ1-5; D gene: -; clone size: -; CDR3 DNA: TGTGCCAGCAGTGGGGGGTCGTGGGGGTGGGAGCCCCAGCATTTT; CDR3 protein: CASSGGSWGWEPQHF
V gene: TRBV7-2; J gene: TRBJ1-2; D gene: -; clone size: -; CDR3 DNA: TGTGCCAGCAGCACCCCGCTGGGTCCTATTCATGGCTACACCTTC; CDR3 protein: CASSTPLGPIHGYTF
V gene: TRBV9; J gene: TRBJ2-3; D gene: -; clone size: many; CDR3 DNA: TGTGCCAGCGGGAGTTGGGATACGCAGTATTTT; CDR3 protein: CASGSWDTQYF
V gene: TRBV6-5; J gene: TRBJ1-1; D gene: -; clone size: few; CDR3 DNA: TGTGCCAGCAGTTACTCTCCGGGGCAGTGGACGAACACTGAAGCTTTCTTT; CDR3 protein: CASSYSPGQWTNTEAFF
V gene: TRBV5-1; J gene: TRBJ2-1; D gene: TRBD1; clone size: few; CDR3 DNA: TGCGCCAGCAGCTTGGAGGGGACAGGGTACAATGAGCAGTTCTTC; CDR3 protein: CASSLEGTGYNEQFF
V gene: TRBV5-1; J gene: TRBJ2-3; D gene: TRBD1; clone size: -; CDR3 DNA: TGCGCCAGCAGCTCTATACGGACAGGGAGCACAGATACGCAGTATTTT; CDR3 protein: CASSSIRTGSTDTQYF
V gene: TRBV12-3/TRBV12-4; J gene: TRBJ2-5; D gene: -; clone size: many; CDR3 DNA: TGTGCCAGCGCGTCGCTAGCTTCTGAGACCCAGTACTTC; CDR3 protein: CASASLASETQYF
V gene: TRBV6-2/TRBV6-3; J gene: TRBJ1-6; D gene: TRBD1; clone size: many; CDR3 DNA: TGTGCCAGCAGACCGGGACAGGGTGGATCACCCCTCCACTTT; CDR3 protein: CASRPGQGGSPLHF
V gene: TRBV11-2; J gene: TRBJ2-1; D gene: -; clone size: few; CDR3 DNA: TGTGCCAGCAGCTTAGGGCGCCCGAACGGGCAGTTCTTC; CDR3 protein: CASSLGRPNGQFF
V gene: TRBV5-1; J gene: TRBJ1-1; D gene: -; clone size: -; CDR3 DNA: TGCGCCAGCAGCTTGGTCTCAACGAACACTGAAGCTTTCTTT; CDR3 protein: CASSLVSTNTEAFF
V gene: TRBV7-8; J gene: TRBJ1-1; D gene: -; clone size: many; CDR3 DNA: TGTGCCAGCAGCCCCCTCTCGCAGGGGAGGAACACTGAAGCTTTCTTT; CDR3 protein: CASSPLSQGRNTEAFF
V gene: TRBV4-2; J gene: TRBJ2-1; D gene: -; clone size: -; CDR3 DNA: TGTGCCAGCAGCCAAGATTTTGGGAGCTCCTACAATGAGCAGTTCTTC; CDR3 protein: CASSQDFGSSYNEQFF
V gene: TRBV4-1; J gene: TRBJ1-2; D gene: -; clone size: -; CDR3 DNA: TGCGCCAGCAGCCCTGGGATGGGGAACTATGGCTACCCCTTC; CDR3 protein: CASSPGMGNYGYPF
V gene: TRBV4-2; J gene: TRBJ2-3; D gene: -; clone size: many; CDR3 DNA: TGTGCCAGCAGCCAAGATCCTATTTCCACAGATACGCAGTATTTT; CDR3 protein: CASSQDPISTDTQYF
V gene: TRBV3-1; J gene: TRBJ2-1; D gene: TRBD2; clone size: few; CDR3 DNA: TGTGCCAGCAGCCCACTGGCTAGCGGGATTGACAATGAGCAGTTCTTC; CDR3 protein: CASSPLASGIDNEQFF
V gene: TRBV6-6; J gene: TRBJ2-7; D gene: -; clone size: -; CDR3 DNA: TGTGCCAGCAGTTACTCTTGGGGCCCAGGGTACGAGCAGTACTTC; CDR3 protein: CASSYSWGPGYEQYF
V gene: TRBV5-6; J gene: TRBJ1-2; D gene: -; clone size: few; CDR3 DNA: TGTGCCAGCAGCTTGGAACAGCGGTCCTATGGCTACACCTTC; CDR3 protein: CASSLEQRSYGYTF
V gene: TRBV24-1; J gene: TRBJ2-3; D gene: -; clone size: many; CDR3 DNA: TGTGCCACCCGTTCTAGGATCCCAGATACGCAGTATTTT; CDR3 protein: CATRSRIPDTQYF
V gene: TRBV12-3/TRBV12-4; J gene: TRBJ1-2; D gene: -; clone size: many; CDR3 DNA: TGTGCCAGCAGTTTACGACAGAACTATGGCTACACCTTC; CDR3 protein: CASSLRQNYGYTF
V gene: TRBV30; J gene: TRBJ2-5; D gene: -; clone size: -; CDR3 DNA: TGTGCCTGGGGACGAGAGGGGCAAGAGACCCAGTACTTC; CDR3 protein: CAWGREGQETQYF
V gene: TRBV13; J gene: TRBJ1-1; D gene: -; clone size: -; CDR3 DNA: TGTGCCAGCAGCTTAGCCCAGGGGTACACTGAAGCTTTCTTT; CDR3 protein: CASSLAQGYTEAFF
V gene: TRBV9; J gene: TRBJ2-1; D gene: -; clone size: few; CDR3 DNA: TGTGCCAGCGCCCCAGTGGGGGGCCCGGGGGATGAGCAGTTCTTC; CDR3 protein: CASAPVGGPGDEQFF
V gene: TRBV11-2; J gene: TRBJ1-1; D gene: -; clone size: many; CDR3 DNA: TGTGCCAGCAGCTTCCGAGGACCCACCGGGGCTTTCTTT; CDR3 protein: CASSFRGPTGAFF
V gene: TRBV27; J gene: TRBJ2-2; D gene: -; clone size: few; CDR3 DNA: TGTGCCAGCAGTTTATTGGACACCGGGGAGCTGTTTTTT; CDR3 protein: CASSLLDTGELFF
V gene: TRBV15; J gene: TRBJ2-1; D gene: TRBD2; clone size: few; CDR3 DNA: TGTGCCACCAGCAGACCTAGCGGGGATGAGCAGTTCTTC; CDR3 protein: CATSRPSGDEQFF
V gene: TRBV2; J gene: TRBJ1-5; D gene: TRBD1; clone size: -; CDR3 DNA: TGTGCCAGCAGTGAAGATCTCGGACAGGGGTTCCAGCCCCAGCATTTT; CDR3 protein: CASSEDLGQGFQPQHF
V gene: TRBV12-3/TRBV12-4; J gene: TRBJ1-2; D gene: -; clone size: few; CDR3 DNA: TGTGCCAGCAGTTTAAGAGGAGGGGTCTATGGCTACACCTTC; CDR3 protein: CASSLRGGVYGYTF
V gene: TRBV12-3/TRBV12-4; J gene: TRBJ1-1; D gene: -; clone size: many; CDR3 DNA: TGTGCCAGCAGTCCCCATGGGGGCTCGAACACTGAAGCTTTCTTT; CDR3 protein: CASSPHGGSNTEAFF
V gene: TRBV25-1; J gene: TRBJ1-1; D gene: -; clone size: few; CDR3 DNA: TGTGCCAGCAGTGAGGCGTGGACTGAAGCTTTCTTT; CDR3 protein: CASSEAWTEAFF
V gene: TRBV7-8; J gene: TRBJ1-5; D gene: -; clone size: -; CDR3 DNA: TGTGCCAGCAGCCCCCACAGGGTCGTCAATCAGCCCCAGCATTTT; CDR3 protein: CASSPHRVVNQPQHF
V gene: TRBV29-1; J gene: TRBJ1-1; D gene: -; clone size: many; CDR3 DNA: TGCAGCGCGGATTTTCAGGGCACTGAAGCTTTCTTT; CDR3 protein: CSADFQGTEAFF
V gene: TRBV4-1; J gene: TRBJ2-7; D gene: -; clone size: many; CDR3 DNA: TGCGCCAGCAGCCAGATTGACAAAATTGGGGAGCAGTACTTC; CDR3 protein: CASSQIDKIGEQYF
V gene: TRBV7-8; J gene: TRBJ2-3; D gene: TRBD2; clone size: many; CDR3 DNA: TGTGCCAGGGTGACTAGCGGGAGGGTAGATACGCAGTATTTT; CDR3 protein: CARVTSGRVDTQYF
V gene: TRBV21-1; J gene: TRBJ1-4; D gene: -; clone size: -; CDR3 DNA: TGTGCCAGCAGCAAAGTTGGCTGGACTAATGAAAAACTGTTTTTT; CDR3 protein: CASSKVGWTNEKLFF